Given below is one T cell receptor (beta chain) in context. Its antigen remains undetermined. No per-base quality is available; no much larger clone lies one base away. The immunoSEQ Assay, a bias-controlled multiplex PCR, was used to amplify TCRbeta CDR3 regions from genomic DNA. The published analysis was carried out like this. Nucleated cell counts per sample were estimated from amplification of reference gene primers within the assay. Sequence reads were collapsed and filtered to measure the absolute abundance of every unique TCRbeta CDR3 rearrangement. Productive Simpson clonality was computed per sample as the square root of Simpson's diversity index over productive rearrangements. Held by TCRdb, this immuneACCESS table contains in-frame sequences only and omits some clones. Under half of the omission traces to an unresolved V gene where checked; the cause of the rest is unknown. V, J and clone size reflect that table, while D and trimming were determined from the DNA. The sample data list roughly 38,000 clones, and 80% to 90% of these were observed just once. The ten biggest clones cover over 1.5% of the sample.

This entry belongs to a study of blood T cell repertoires in COVID-19 (dated by TCRdb to 2018 to 2021). Regarding the study in general: Collaborator samples came from the United States, Italy and Spain and covered acute and convalescent phases of COVID-19. Samples were obtained from the ongoing ImmuneRACE study (first 160 participants) and from some 1,200 subjects provided by 6 global collaborators. A freely available public database, intended as a resource for researchers studying the immune response to SARS-CoV-2, is where the repertoires were released. Nearly every sample came with metadata listing a de-identified subject ID, COVID-19 status, age in years and sex. Subjects who had been exposed to COVID-19, were actively infected with it, or had recovered from it provided the deeply sampled blood TCRbeta repertoires that made up the dataset. The material from the prospective study consisted of cDNA or gDNA derived from T cells, B-cell-depleted T cells, or PBMCs. Where HLA class I and class II types were available, the types were taken from metadata supplied by the sample provider, not from assay-based typing. What the study reported, not specific to this receptor: Clinical and demographic metadata were provided uncurated, with the amount varying by source and participant.

One collaborating source in Seattle enrolled patients while the patients were actively infected and followed the patients over time throughout the course of disease. Each collaborating institution followed its own protocols to collect whole blood in K2EDTA tubes. Collaborator samples were shipped for TCRbeta analysis as frozen whole blood, isolated PBMCs, or DNA extracted from either sample type. Trimming removed 4 bases from V and 2 bases from J, leaving 17 bases between the germline ends. From the cysteine through the phenylalanine, the CDR3 covers 16 amino acids. The sequence is cut down to CDR3 DNA, 48 bases in frame from base 1. In the germline V gene, CDR1 corresponds to SGHDN and CDR2 to FVKESK.

The specimen sequenced was peripheral blood. The receptor comes from a man aged 55 to 70 with COVID-19, enrolled during active disease. The chain was built from TRBV14 and TRBJ1-1; a weak D assignment points to TRBD1 (6 bases agree). The DNA is TGTGCCAGCAGCCCGGGGAGAGGGGGTATCAACACTGAAGCTTTCTTT. It codes for CASSPGRGGINTEAFF.